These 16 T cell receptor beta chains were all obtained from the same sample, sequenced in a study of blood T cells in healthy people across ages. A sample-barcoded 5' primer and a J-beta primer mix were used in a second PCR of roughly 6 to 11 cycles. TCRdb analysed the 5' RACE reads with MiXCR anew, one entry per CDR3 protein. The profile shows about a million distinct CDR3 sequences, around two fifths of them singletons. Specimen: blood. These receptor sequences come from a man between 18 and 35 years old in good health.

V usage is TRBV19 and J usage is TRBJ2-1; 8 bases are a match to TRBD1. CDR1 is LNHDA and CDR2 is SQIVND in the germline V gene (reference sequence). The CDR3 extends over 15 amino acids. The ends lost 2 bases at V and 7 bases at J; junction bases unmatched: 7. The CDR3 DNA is TGTGCCAGTAGTATACGCCAGGGGGCTGGGAATGAGCAGTTCTTC. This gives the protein CASSIRQGAGNEQFF.

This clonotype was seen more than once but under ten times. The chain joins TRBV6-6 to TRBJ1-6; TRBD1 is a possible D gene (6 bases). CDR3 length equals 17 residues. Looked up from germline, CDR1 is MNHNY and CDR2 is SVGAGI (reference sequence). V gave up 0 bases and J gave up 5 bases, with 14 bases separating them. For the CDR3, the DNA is TGTGCCAGCAGTTACTCAAGAAGGACAGTCAATAATTCACCCCTCCACTTT. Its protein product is CASSYSRRTVNNSPLHF.

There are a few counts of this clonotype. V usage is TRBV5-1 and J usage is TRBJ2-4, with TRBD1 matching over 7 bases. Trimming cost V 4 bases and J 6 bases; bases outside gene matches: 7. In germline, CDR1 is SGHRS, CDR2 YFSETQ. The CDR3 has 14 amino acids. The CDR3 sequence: CASSARGFGNIQYF. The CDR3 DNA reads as TGCGCCAGCAGCGCCAGGGGGTTTGGAAACATTCAGTACTTC. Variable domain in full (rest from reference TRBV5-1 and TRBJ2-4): KAGVTQTPRYLIKTRGQQVTLSCSPISGHRSVSWYQQTPGQGLQFLFEYFSETQRNKGNFPGRFSGRQFSNSRSEMNVSTLELGDSALYLCASSARGFGNIQYFGAGTRLSVL.

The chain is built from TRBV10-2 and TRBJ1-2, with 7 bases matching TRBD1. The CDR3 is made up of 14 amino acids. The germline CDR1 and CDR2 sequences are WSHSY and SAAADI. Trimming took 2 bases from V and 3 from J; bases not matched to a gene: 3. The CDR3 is CASSEGTAHYGYTF. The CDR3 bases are TGCGCCAGCAGTGAGGGGACAGCTCACTATGGCTACACCTTC.

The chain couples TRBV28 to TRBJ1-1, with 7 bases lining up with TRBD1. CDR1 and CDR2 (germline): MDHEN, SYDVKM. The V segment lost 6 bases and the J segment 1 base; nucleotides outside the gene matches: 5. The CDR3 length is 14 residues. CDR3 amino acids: CASRPGGTNTEAFF. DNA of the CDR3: TGTGCCAGCAGGCCAGGGGGGACGAACACTGAAGCTTTCTTT.

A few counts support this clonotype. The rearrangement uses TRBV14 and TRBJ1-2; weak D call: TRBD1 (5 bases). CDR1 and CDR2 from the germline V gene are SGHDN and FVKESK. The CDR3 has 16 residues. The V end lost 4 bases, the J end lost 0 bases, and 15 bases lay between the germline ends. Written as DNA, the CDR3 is TGTGCCAGCAGCCGAGTCGGGACCGGAGCTAACTATGGCTACACCTTC. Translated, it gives CASSRVGTGANYGYTF.

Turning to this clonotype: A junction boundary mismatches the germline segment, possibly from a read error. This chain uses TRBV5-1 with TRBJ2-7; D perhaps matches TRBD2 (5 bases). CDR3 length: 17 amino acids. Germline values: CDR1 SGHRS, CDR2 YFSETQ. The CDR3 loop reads CASSIEDFPESSDEQYF. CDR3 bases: TGCGCCAGCAGCATCGAGGACTTCCCAGAAAGCTCCGACGAGCAGTACTTC.

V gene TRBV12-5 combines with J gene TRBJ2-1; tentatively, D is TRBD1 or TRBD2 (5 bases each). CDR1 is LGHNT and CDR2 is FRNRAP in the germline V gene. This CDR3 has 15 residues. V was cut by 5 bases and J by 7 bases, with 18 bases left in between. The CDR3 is CASGNFGAGRNEQFF. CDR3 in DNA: TGTGCTAGTGGTAACTTCGGGGCAGGGCGGAATGAGCAGTTCTTC.

CDR3 DNA sequence: TGCAGCGTTGAAGGGGTCCCAGATAACTATGGCTACACCTTC. This codes for CSVEGVPDNYGYTF. V is TRBV29-1 and J is TRBJ1-2, with D unclear. Germline loops: CDR1 SQVTM, CDR2 ANQGSEA. The CDR3 totals 14 residues. Deletions cut 1 base from V and 1 base from J, with 10 bases between.

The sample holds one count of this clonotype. The CDR3 DNA reads TGCAGTGCCCCATTTCAGGGCACTGAAGCTTTCTTT. It translates to CSAPFQGTEAFF. V usage is TRBV20-1 and J usage is TRBJ1-1; D is possibly TRBD1 (5 bases). V was cut by 6 bases and J by 4 bases, with 12 bases left in between. The germline V gene encodes CDR1 DFQATT and CDR2 SNEGSKA (reference sequence). The CDR3 runs 12 residues.

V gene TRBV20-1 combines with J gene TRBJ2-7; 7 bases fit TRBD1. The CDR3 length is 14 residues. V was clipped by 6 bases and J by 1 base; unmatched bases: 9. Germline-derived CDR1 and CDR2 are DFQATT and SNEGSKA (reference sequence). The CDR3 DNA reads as TGCAGTGCCCTCGACAGGGTGTCGTCCTACGAGCAGTACTTC. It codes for CSALDRVSSYEQYF.

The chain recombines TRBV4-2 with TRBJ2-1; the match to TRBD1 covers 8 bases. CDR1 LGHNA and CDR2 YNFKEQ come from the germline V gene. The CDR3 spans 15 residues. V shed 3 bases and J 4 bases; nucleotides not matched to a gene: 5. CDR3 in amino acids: CASSQEDRAYNEQFF. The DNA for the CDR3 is TGTGCCAGCAGCCAGGAGGACAGGGCGTACAATGAGCAGTTCTTC.

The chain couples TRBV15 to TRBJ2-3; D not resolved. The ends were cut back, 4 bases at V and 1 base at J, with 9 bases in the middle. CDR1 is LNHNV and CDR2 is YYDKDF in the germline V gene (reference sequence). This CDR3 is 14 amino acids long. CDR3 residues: CATSKPTGTDTQYF. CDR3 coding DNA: TGTGCCACCAGCAAACCGACGGGCACAGATACGCAGTATTTT.

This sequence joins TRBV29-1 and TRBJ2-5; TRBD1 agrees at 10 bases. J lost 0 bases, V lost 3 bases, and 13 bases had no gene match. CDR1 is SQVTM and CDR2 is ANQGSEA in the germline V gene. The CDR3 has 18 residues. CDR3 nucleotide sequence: TGCAGCGTTGAGGCCGGGACAGGGGCCGGATTGTACCAAGAGACCCAGTACTTC. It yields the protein CSVEAGTGAGLYQETQYF. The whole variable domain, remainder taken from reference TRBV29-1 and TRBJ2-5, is SAVISQKPSRDICQRGTSLTIQCQVDSQVTMMFWYRQQPGQSLTLIATANQGSEATYESGFVIDKFPISRPNLTFSTLTVSNMSPEDSSIYLCSVEAGTGAGLYQETQYFGPGTRLLVL.

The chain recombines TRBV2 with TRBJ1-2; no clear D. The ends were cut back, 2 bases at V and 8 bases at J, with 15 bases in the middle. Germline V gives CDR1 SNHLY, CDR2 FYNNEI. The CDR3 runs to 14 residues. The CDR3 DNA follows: TGTGCCAGCAGTGAAATGCTGGGTTTACGAGGCTACACCTTC. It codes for CASSEMLGLRGYTF.

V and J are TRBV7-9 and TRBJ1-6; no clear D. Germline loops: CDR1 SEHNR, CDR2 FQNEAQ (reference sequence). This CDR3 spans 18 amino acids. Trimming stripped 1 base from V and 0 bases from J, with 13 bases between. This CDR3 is CASSLVYGESSYNSPLHF. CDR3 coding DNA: TGTGCCAGCAGCTTAGTCTATGGGGAGAGCTCCTATAATTCACCCCTCCACTTT.